These 18 T cell receptor beta chains were sequenced from one sample in a study of technical replicates of blood from a few donors. TCRdb keeps only in-frame clones here, not all; method: immunoSEQ multiplex PCR. The profile shows 55,000 to 75,000 clones, around 88% of them singletons. The sequenced material came from PBMCs. The source of these receptors is a human donor in good health. Some clones in this sample may be carry-over from other donors' samples.

The genes are TRBV18 and TRBJ2-2; 8 bases are a match to TRBD2. From germline, CDR1 is KGHSH and CDR2 LQKENI. Unmatched junction bases numbered 3, after V lost 5 bases and J lost 1 base. This CDR3 comprises 15 residues. CDR3 protein: CASSSSGQNTGELFF. The DNA of the CDR3 is TGTGCCAGCTCATCTAGCGGGCAGAACACCGGGGAGCTGTTTTTT.

The chain recombines TRBV5-4 with TRBJ2-7, with TRBD2 matching 7 bases. The CDR3 length is 14 residues. J lost 1 base, V lost 4 bases, and 5 bases had no gene match. Germline V lookup: CDR1 SGHNT, CDR2 YYREEE (reference sequence). The CDR3 protein is CASSKTSTSYEQYF. CDR3 nucleotide sequence: TGTGCCAGCAGCAAGACTAGCACATCCTACGAGCAGTACTTC.

The chain is built from TRBV10-3 and TRBJ2-7, with D perhaps TRBD2 (7 bases). Trimming pared 6 bases from V and 3 bases from J, leaving 12 bases between. The CDR3 has 13 residues. The V gene's germline CDR1 is ENHRY and CDR2 SYGVKD. The CDR3 DNA reads as TGTGCCATCAGCGGGGGGCTCGGCTACGAGCAGTACTTC. Its translation: CAISGGLGYEQYF.

J is TRBJ2-7 and V is TRBV6-5; 10 nucleotides align to TRBD1. J was trimmed by 6 bases and V by 4 bases; bases with no gene match: 6. The CDR3 has 14 residues. CDR1 is MNHEY and CDR2 is SVGAGI in the germline V gene. The CDR3 reads CASSSGTGVVEQYF. The CDR3 nucleotides read TGTGCCAGCAGTTCAGGGACAGGGGTGGTCGAGCAGTACTTC.

This clone was seen only once. The J gene is TRBJ2-1, the V gene TRBV30; no clear D gene. Germline CDR1 is GTSNPN and CDR2 is SVGIG (reference sequence). The CDR3 loop spans 13 amino acids. Trimming cost V 0 bases and J 3 bases, with 6 bases left between them. For the CDR3, the DNA is TGTGCCTGGAGTGTACGACTCTACAATGAGCAGTTCTTC. Residues: CAWSVRLYNEQFF. Full variable domain (missing parts from reference TRBV30 and TRBJ2-1): SQTIHQWPATLVQPVGSPLSLECTVEGTSNPNLYWYRQAAGRGLQLLFYSVGIGQISSEVPQNLSASRPQDRQFILSSKKLLLSDSGFYLCAWSVRLYNEQFFGPGTRLTVL.

This clone was seen only once. The rearrangement links TRBV19 to TRBJ1-4; D uncertain. Germline V gene sequence: CDR1 LNHDA, CDR2 SQIVND (reference sequence). The CDR3 length is 12 residues. V gave up 11 bases and J gave up 5 bases, with 12 bases separating them. CDR3 DNA: TGTGCCTCAGCGGAAAGGAATGAAAAACTGTTTTTT. It translates to CASAERNEKLFF.

V gene TRBV18 combines with J gene TRBJ1-1; TRBD1 agrees at 7 bases. Germline-derived CDR1 and CDR2 are KGHSH and LQKENI. V was pared by 6 bases and J by 4 bases, with 14 bases of the junction left unmatched. This CDR3 spans 16 amino acids. DNA for the CDR3: TGTGCCAGCTCTCAAGACAGGGCGGGTTTCGGCACTGAAGCTTTCTTT. Translating it yields CASSQDRAGFGTEAFF.

This sequence joins TRBV18 and TRBJ2-7, with a possible D match to TRBD2 (5 bases). The CDR3 is 14 amino acids. CDR1 KGHSH and CDR2 LQKENI come from the germline V gene. Trimming cost V 2 bases and J 2 bases, with 10 bases left between them. The CDR3 DNA sequence: TGTGCCAGCTCACCAAATGACTACCCCTACGAGCAGTACTTC. Translated, it gives CASSPNDYPYEQYF. The full variable domain, completed using reference TRBV18 and TRBJ2-7, is NAGVMQNPRHLVRRRGQEARLRCSPMKGHSHVYWYRQLPEEGLKFMVYLQKENIIDESGMPKERFSAEFPKEGPSILRIQQVVRGDSAAYFCASSPNDYPYEQYFGPGTRLTVT.

The DNA for the CDR3 is TGTGCCAGCAGTTTCGGGGACAGATCCTACGAGCAGTACTTC. Translation gives CASSFGDRSYEQYF. J is TRBJ2-7 and V is TRBV28; 7 bases line up with TRBD1. Per germline, CDR1 MDHEN and CDR2 SYDVKM. The J segment lost 1 base and the V segment lost 3 bases, leaving 3 bases of the junction unmatched. The CDR3 covers 14 residues.

The chain uses TRBV19 and TRBJ2-3, with 9 bases aligning to TRBD1. This CDR3 is built from 16 residues. V trimming: 5 bases; J trimming: 2 bases; junction bases outside the gene matches: 8. The germline gives CDR1 LNHDA, CDR2 SQIVND (reference sequence). The CDR3 region is CASSSAGTGYTDTQYF. The CDR3 DNA sequence: TGTGCCAGTAGTTCCGCCGGGACAGGGTACACAGATACGCAGTATTTT.

This clone was seen a few times. The rearrangement uses TRBV30 and TRBJ1-1, with D hard to call. This CDR3 is 13 amino acids long. The V gene lost 1 base and the J gene lost 0 bases, with 6 bases spanning the gap. Germline CDR1 reads GTSNPN; CDR2 reads SVGIG (reference sequence). CDR3 nucleotide sequence: TGTGCCTGGAGTGCAGGATTGAACACTGAAGCTTTCTTT. It yields the protein CAWSAGLNTEAFF.

The rearrangement links TRBV4-2 to TRBJ1-1; D gene unclear. CDR1 LGHNA and CDR2 YNFKEQ come from the germline V gene. V gave up 3 bases and J gave up 1 base, with 9 bases separating them. The CDR3 sequence is 14 residues long. The CDR3 DNA reads TGTGCCAGCAGCCACCCCGACAAGAACACTGAAGCTTTCTTT. Translating gives CASSHPDKNTEAFF.

CDR3 in amino acids: CASRPTMTTSGGIETQYF. The CDR3 DNA reads as TGCGCCAGCAGACCGACAATGACGACTAGCGGGGGCATAGAGACCCAGTACTTC. The chain links TRBV5-1 to TRBJ2-5, with 12 nucleotides matching TRBD2. The CDR3 is 18 residues long. Germline trimming cut 5 bases from V and 4 bases from J; bases unmatched to any gene: 15. Germline V lookup: CDR1 SGHRS, CDR2 YFSETQ.

The V and J genes are TRBV6-5 and TRBJ2-7, with 13 bases matching TRBD2. The CDR3 has 14 residues. Trimming took 6 bases from V and 3 from J; bases not matched to a gene: 2. Germline-derived CDR1 and CDR2 are MNHEY and SVGAGI. The CDR3 region is CASRRTSGSYEQYF. DNA for the CDR3: TGTGCCAGCAGGAGGACTAGCGGGAGCTACGAGCAGTACTTC.

The chain combines TRBV5-8 with TRBJ1-6; weak D call: TRBD1 (6 bases). Trimming removed 1 base at V and 8 bases at J, with 13 bases between. Looked up from germline, CDR1 is SGHTS and CDR2 is YDEGEE. The CDR3 sequence is 15 residues long. CDR3 region: CASSLPGTFHSPLHF. Written as DNA, the CDR3 is TGTGCCAGCAGCTTGCCCGGGACATTTCATTCACCCCTCCACTTT.

The J gene is TRBJ1-1, the V gene TRBV5-4; 7 bases agree with TRBD1. Losses at the gene ends were 4 bases for V and 2 bases for J; bases not matched to a gene: 11. The CDR3 is 16 residues long. Looked up from germline, CDR1 is SGHNT and CDR2 is YYREEE (reference sequence). The CDR3 region has the DNA TGTGCCAGCAGCGGATTAAGGACAGGCCCTAACACTGAAGCTTTCTTT. Translation: CASSGLRTGPNTEAFF.

This chain links TRBV5-6 with TRBJ2-2; no reliable D call. Germline V gene lookup returns CDR1 SGHDT and CDR2 YYEEEE. CDR3 length equals 15 residues. V lost 0 bases and J 2 bases, leaving 8 bases between the germline ends. CDR3 DNA: TGTGCCAGCAGCTTGGGACACCTTAACACCGGGGAGCTGTTTTTT. This encodes CASSLGHLNTGELFF.

The rearrangement links TRBV5-6 to TRBJ2-5; 8 nucleotides match TRBD1. The CDR3 totals 16 residues. Germline trimming cut 2 bases from V and 3 bases from J; bases unmatched to any gene: 9. Germline CDR1 and CDR2: SGHDT and YYEEEE. CDR3 residues: CASSFGTGGIKETQYF. CDR3 in DNA: TGTGCCAGCAGCTTCGGGACAGGCGGGATTAAAGAGACCCAGTACTTC.